Listed here are 5 T cell receptor beta chains from one sample, sequenced in a study of molecular identifiers for immune sequencing clone quantification. TCRdb used MiXCR to reprocess the PCR reads, holding one entry per CDR3 protein. In the table there are approximately 320,000 distinct CDR3 sequences, 24% of which are singletons. Source material: naive CD8+ T cells from blood, with Jurkat cell RNA spiked in. Indicated subset: FACS-sorted CD8+CD4-CCR7+CD45RA+ naive T cells. Every receptor here comes from a human donor in good health. Some libraries in this study had Jurkat cell RNA spiked in.

This clonotype was counted at least ten times. The chain is built from TRBV29-1 and TRBJ1-5; 8 bases agree with TRBD1. The CDR3 contains 12 residues. V lost 7 bases, J lost 6 bases, and 5 bases stayed unmatched. Per the germline V gene, CDR1 is SQVTM and CDR2 is ANQGSEA. In DNA, the CDR3 is TGCAGCGCTGGACAGGGTGGTCAGCCCCAGCATTTT. It yields the protein CSAGQGGQPQHF.

This clonotype was counted between two and nine times. This rearrangement joins TRBV19 to TRBJ2-3, with a possible D match to TRBD2 (6 bases). Germline CDR1 reads LNHDA; CDR2 reads SQIVND (reference sequence). This CDR3 spans 17 amino acids. Trimming stripped 0 bases from V and 4 bases from J, with 17 bases between. The CDR3 region is CASSIDLLARVADTQYF. In DNA, the CDR3 is TGTGCCAGTAGTATAGATCTACTAGCTCGCGTCGCAGATACGCAGTATTTT.

Points on this clonotype: With a much larger clone just one base away, this may be a read error. The chain recombines TRBV4-2 with TRBJ2-7, with a tentative D call TRBD1 (5 bases). In germline, CDR1 is LGHNA, CDR2 YNFKEQ. Trimming cost V 4 bases and J 4 bases, with 17 bases left between them. The CDR3 is made up of 15 amino acids. In DNA, the CDR3 is TGTGCCAGCAGCCCAGAAGGGGCGAACGGGTACGAGCAGTACTTC. Translation gives CASSPEGANGYEQYF.

This clonotype was picked up a small number of times. The chain links TRBV20-1 to TRBJ1-2, with a weak D call TRBD1 (5 bases). V lost 1 base and J lost 8, with 23 bases in between. Germline CDR1 DFQATT, CDR2 SNEGSKA (reference sequence). This CDR3 has 16 residues. The CDR3 coding sequence is TGCAGTGCTAGAGTTCCGGTAACAGGTCCCCATAGGGGCTACACCTTC. Its protein is CSARVPVTGPHRGYTF.

This chain joins TRBV2 and TRBJ2-5; D possibly corresponds to TRBD2 (5 bases). Germline V gene sequence: CDR1 SNHLY, CDR2 FYNNEI. The CDR3 contains 15 residues. Trimming shortened V by 5 bases and J by 1 base, and 14 bases separated the two germline ends. CDR3 nucleotides: TGTGCCAGCAGTCCGCCTGTCAGCGGCCAAGAGACCCAGTACTTC. Its protein is CASSPPVSGQETQYF.